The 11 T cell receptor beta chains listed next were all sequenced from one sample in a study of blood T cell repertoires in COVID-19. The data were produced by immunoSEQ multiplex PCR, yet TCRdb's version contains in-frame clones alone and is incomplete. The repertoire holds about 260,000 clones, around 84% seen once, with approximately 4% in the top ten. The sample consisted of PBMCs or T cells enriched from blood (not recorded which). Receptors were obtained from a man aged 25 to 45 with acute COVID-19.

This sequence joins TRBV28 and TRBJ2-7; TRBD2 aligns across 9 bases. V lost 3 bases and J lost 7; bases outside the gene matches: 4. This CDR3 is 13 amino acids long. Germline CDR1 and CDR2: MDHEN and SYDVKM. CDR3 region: CASSLSTSGEQYV. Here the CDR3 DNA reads TGTGCCAGCAGTTTGAGCACTAGCGGGGAGCAGTACGTC.

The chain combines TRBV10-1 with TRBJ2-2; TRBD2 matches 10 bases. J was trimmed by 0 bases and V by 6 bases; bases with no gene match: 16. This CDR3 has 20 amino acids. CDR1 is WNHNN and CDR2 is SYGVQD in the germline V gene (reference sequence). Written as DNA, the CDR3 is TGCGCCAGCAGACCGGGGGTGGCTAGCGGGAGAACCGCGAACACCGGGGAGCTGTTTTTT. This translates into CASRPGVASGRTANTGELFF.

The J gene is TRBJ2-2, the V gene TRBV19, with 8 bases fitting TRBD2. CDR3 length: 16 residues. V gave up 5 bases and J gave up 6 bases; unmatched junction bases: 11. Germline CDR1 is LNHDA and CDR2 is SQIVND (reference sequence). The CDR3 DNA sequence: TGTGCCAGTAGTTCTCCGAGCGGGAGTGAATCCGGGGAGCTGTTTTTT. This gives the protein CASSSPSGSESGELFF.

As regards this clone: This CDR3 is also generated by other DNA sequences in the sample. The CDR3 bases are TGTGCCAGCAGCGTAACCGGACTAGCGAATGAGCAGTTCTTC. Amino acid sequence: CASSVTGLANEQFF. The chain has TRBV9 and TRBJ2-1; 9 positions agree with TRBD2. CDR3 length: 14 amino acids. Germline CDR1 is SGDLS and CDR2 is YYNGEE. Trimming at V came to 1 base and at J to 7 bases, leaving 3 bases not matched to a gene.

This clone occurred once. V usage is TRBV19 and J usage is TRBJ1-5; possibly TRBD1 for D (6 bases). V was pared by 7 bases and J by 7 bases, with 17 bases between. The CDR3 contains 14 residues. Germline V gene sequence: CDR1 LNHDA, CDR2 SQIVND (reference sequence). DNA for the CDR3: TGTGCCAGTAACGAGTACAGGGCCGGACAGCCCCAGCATTTT. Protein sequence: CASNEYRAGQPQHF. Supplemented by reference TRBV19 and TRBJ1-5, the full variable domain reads DGGITQSPKYLFRKEGQNVTLSCEQNLNHDAMYWYRQDPGQGLRLIYYSQIVNDFQKGDIAEGYSVSREKKESFPLTVTSAQKNPTAFYLCASNEYRAGQPQHFGDGTRLSIL.

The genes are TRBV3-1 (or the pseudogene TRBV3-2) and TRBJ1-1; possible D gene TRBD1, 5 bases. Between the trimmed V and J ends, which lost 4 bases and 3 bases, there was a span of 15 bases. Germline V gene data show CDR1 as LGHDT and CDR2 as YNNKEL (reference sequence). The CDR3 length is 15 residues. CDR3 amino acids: CASSPGGSGDTEAFF. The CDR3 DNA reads TGTGCCAGCAGCCCTGGGGGAAGCGGGGACACTGAAGCTTTCTTT.

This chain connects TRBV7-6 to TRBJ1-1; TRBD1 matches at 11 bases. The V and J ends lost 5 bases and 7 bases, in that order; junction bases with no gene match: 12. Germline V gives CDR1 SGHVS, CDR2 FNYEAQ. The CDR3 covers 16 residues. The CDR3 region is CASSPGQGAFFSEAFF. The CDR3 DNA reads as TGTGCCAGCAGCCCCGGACAGGGGGCCTTCTTCAGTGAAGCTTTCTTT.

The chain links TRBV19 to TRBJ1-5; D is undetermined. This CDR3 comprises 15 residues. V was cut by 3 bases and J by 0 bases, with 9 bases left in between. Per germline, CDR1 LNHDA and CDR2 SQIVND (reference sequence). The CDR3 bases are TGTGCCAGTAGTATGAGTATCTTTAGCAATCAGCCCCAGCATTTT. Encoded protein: CASSMSIFSNQPQHF.

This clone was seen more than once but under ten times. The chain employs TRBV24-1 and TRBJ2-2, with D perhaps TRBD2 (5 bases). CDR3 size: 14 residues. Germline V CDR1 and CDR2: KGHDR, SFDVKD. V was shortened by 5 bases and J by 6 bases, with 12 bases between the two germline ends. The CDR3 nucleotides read TGTGCCACCAGTGCTAAAACGCGGGCCGGGGAGCTGTTTTTT. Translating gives CATSAKTRAGELFF.

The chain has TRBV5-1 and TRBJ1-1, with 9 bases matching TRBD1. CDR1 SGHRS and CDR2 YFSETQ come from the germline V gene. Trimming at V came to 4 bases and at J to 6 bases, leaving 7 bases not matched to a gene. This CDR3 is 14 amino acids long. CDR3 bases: TGCGCCAGCAGCGGGGGGGACAGGGCCGCTGAAGCTTTCTTT. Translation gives CASSGGDRAAEAFF.

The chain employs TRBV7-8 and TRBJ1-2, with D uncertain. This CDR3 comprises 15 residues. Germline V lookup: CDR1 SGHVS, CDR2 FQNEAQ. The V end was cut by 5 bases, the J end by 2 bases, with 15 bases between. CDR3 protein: CASSPPDRENYGYTF. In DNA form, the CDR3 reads TGTGCCAGCAGCCCCCCCGATAGAGAGAACTATGGCTACACCTTC.